Following are 3 T cell receptor beta chains from one sample sequenced in a study of T cell responses to AZD1222 COVID-19 vaccine. Sequencing used immunoSEQ multiplex PCR; TCRdb keeps in-frame clones, though not all of them. The data contain fewer than 150,000 clones, roughly 91% of them singletons. Sequences were derived from peripheral blood, sampled on day 0 of AZD1222 vaccination. The receptors shown here come from an adult in good health.

V gene TRBV6-1 combines with J gene TRBJ1-1; a weak D match, TRBD1 (6 bases). Trimming removed 2 bases at V and 9 bases at J, with 13 bases between. Looked up from germline, CDR1 is MNHNS and CDR2 is SASEGT. The CDR3 is 13 amino acids. The CDR3: CASSESSRGKAFF. CDR3 coding DNA: TGTGCCAGCAGTGAATCGTCAAGGGGGAAAGCTTTCTTT.

The V call is TRBV19, the J call TRBJ1-1, with no clear D. CDR1 is LNHDA, CDR2 SQIVND, per germline (reference sequence). The length of the CDR3 is 11 residues. V was cut by 9 bases and J by 4 bases, with 9 bases left in between. As DNA, the CDR3 is TGTGCCAGCTCTCTCCCCACTGAAGCTTTCTTT. Amino acid sequence: CASSLPTEAFF.

V and J are TRBV3-1 (or the pseudogene TRBV3-2) and TRBJ1-5, with D uncertain. The CDR3 loop spans 14 amino acids. Germline assignment: CDR1 LGHDT and CDR2 YNNKEL (reference sequence). Trimming took off 5 bases at V and 3 bases at J, with 11 bases between the two ends. For the CDR3, the DNA is TGTGCCAGCAGCTTACGGGGATCCAATCAGCCCCAGCATTTT. This encodes CASSLRGSNQPQHF.